Presented here are 21 T cell receptor beta chains from one specimen sequenced in a study. TCRdb fed the 5' RACE reads into MiXCR, producing one record per CDR3 protein. This sample has more than 55,000 distinct CDR3 sequences; roughly 20% occur once, and the top ten carry 3.2%. Treg sorting used a CD4+CD25+CD127-/low gate. Sample: tumor-infiltrating Tregs sorted from the breast tumor. Receptor source: a female donor with breast cancer.

Only a few counts were recorded for this clonotype. V and J are TRBV4-3 and TRBJ1-6, with a tentative D call TRBD1 (5 bases). The CDR3 extends over 18 amino acids. Germline CDR1 reads LGHNA; CDR2 reads YSLEER. The V end lost 0 bases, the J end lost 2 bases, and 14 bases lay between the germline ends. The CDR3 region is CASSQEERGRPYNSPLHF. The CDR3 DNA sequence: TGCGCCAGCAGCCAAGAGGAGAGGGGACGGCCCTATAATTCACCCCTCCACTTT.

The chain couples TRBV20-1 to TRBJ1-2, with D maybe TRBD1 (5 bases). V lost 4 bases and J 4 bases, leaving 13 bases between the germline ends. Germline V CDR1 and CDR2: DFQATT, SNEGSKA (reference sequence). The CDR3 is 13 residues long. CDR3 nucleotides: TGCAGTGCTATAGGGGCTGCTAGCTATGGCTACACCTTC. Translation gives CSAIGAASYGYTF.

This rearrangement joins TRBV18 to TRBJ1-5, with D possibly TRBD1 on 6 matching bases. CDR1 KGHSH and CDR2 LQKENI come from the germline V gene. Trimming pared 2 bases from V and 0 bases from J, leaving 11 bases between. The CDR3 spans 16 residues. CDR3 region: CASSPRQVTSNQPQHF. CDR3 coding DNA: TGTGCCAGCTCACCAAGACAGGTAACTAGCAATCAGCCCCAGCATTTT.

The sample holds many counts of this clonotype. This chain joins TRBV6-2 or TRBV6-3 and TRBJ1-5; 8 nucleotides align to TRBD1. Germline lookup yields CDR1 MNHEY and CDR2 SVGEGT. The CDR3 is made up of 13 amino acids. V lost 6 bases to trimming and J lost 5 bases; unmatched junction nucleotides: 3. The CDR3 DNA reads as TGTGCCAGCAGCCTGACAGGGGATCAGCCCCAGCATTTT. This codes for CASSLTGDQPQHF.

This clonotype was recorded a few times. The chain recombines TRBV12-3 or TRBV12-4 with TRBJ2-5; TRBD1 matches 8 bases. Trimming cost V 3 bases and J 5 bases; bases outside gene matches: 5. The length of the CDR3 is 14 residues. The CDR3 region has the DNA TGTGCCAGCAGTTTCCGGACAGGGAAGGAGACCCAGTACTTC. It encodes CASSFRTGKETQYF.

This clonotype was picked up many times. The CDR3 bases are TGCGCCAGCAGCCCGCGCGAGGGGGGGCACAACAATGAGCAGTTCTTC. Its protein is CASSPREGGHNNEQFF. The J gene is TRBJ2-1, the V gene TRBV5-1, with D perhaps matching TRBD2 (7 bases). This CDR3 comprises 16 residues. Germline V gene sequence: CDR1 SGHRS, CDR2 YFSETQ. Between the trimmed V and J ends, which lost 4 bases and 5 bases, there was a span of 19 bases.

Concerning this clonotype: A junction boundary mismatches the germline segment, possibly from a read error. The chain uses TRBV5-1 and TRBJ1-2; D not certain. The CDR3 is 13 residues long. Germline V gene data show CDR1 as SGHRS and CDR2 as YFSETQ. CDR3 sequence reads: CANSFQEGYGYTF. The DNA for the CDR3 is TGCGCCAACAGCTTCCAGGAGGGCTATGGCTACACCTTC. Complete variable domain (other parts from reference TRBV5-1 and TRBJ1-2): KAGVTQTPRYLIKTRGQQVTLSCSPISGHRSVSWYQQTPGQGLQFLFEYFSETQRNKGNFPGRFSGRQFSNSRSEMNVSTLELGDSALYLCANSFQEGYGYTFGSGTRLTVV.

This clonotype has ten or more counts. This chain connects TRBV12-3 or TRBV12-4 to TRBJ2-3, with 8 nucleotides matching TRBD2. The CDR3 loop spans 15 amino acids. With V trimmed by 6 bases and J by 2 bases, 7 bases remained unmatched. The CDR3 here is CASSVGLAPTDTQYF. In nucleotides, the CDR3 is TGTGCCAGCAGCGTCGGACTAGCCCCCACAGATACGCAGTATTTT.

The chain joins TRBV4-1 to TRBJ2-7; D possibly uses TRBD1 or TRBD2 (5 bases each). The germline CDR1 and CDR2 sequences are MGHRA and YSYEKL. Trimming shortened V by 4 bases and J by 0 bases, and 13 bases separated the two germline ends. The CDR3 is made up of 15 amino acids. The CDR3, as DNA: TGCGCCAGCAGCCGGGACGCCTCGAGCTCCTACGAGCAGTACTTC. The encoded protein is CASSRDASSSYEQYF.

This clonotype occurred a few times. The chain employs TRBV7-2 and TRBJ1-6; unclear D gene. The CDR3 covers 15 residues. Germline V lookup: CDR1 SGHTA, CDR2 FQGNSA. V was shortened by 1 base and J by 1 base, with 5 bases between the two germline ends. For the CDR3, the DNA is TGTGCCAGCAGCTTAGTGGGGTCCTATAATTCACCCCTCCACTTT. It translates to CASSLVGSYNSPLHF.

This clonotype was seen only once. The rearrangement joins TRBV12-3 or TRBV12-4 to TRBJ2-1; D call uncertain. CDR3 length: 13 amino acids. The V end lost 11 bases, the J end lost 7 bases, and 18 bases lay between the germline ends. CDR3 DNA sequence: TGTGCCTGCAACCCGGACGGGTGGAATGAGCAGTTCTTC. Translation gives CACNPDGWNEQFF.

This clonotype came up a few times. The rearrangement uses TRBV5-1 and TRBJ2-2, with D perhaps matching TRBD2 (5 bases). Per germline, CDR1 SGHRS and CDR2 YFSETQ. CDR3 length equals 14 residues. Trimming stripped 4 bases from V and 9 bases from J, with 16 bases between. CDR3: CASSLGVLSRELFF. CDR3 nucleotides: TGCGCCAGCAGCCTCGGGGTCCTCTCGAGGGAGCTGTTTTTT.

CDR3 nucleotide sequence: TGTGCCAGCAGCTTGAACGGGGACAATCAGCCCCAGCATTTT. It codes for CASSLNGDNQPQHF. The chain uses TRBV5-4 and TRBJ1-5; D unclear. This CDR3 comprises 14 residues. CDR1 and CDR2 (germline): SGHNT, YYREEE (reference sequence). Trimming took off 1 base at V and 3 bases at J, with 8 bases between the two ends.

Judged by abundance, this clonotype is medium-sized. This chain links TRBV7-2 with TRBJ2-3, with D unresolved. V lost 3 bases and J 2 bases, leaving 0 bases between the germline ends. From germline, CDR1 is SGHTA and CDR2 FQGNSA. The CDR3 is 11 residues long. The CDR3 loop reads CASSFTDTQYF. The CDR3 DNA reads as TGTGCCAGCAGCTTCACAGATACGCAGTATTTT.

This clonotype turned up a few times. The chain joins TRBV7-6 to TRBJ2-6; no definite D call. This CDR3 contains 18 residues. V lost 5 bases to trimming and J lost 1 base, with 18 bases between them. From germline, CDR1 is SGHVS and CDR2 FNYEAQ. CDR3: CASSPMSFGLSGANVLTF. The CDR3 bases are TGTGCCAGCAGCCCCATGAGTTTCGGCTTATCTGGGGCCAACGTCCTGACTTTC.

The rearrangement uses TRBV7-2 and TRBJ2-4, with TRBD2 matching over 9 bases. CDR1 and CDR2 from the germline V gene are SGHTA and FQGNSA. Trimming cost V 4 bases and J 0 bases; bases outside gene matches: 13. This CDR3 is built from 19 residues. CDR3 sequence: CASSSPTGLADLAKNIQYF. Written as DNA, the CDR3 is TGTGCCAGCAGCTCCCCCACGGGACTAGCAGATCTAGCCAAAAACATTCAGTACTTC.

The V and J genes are TRBV28 and TRBJ1-4, with D unresolved. Per the germline V gene, CDR1 is MDHEN and CDR2 is SYDVKM. V was shortened by 3 bases and J by 5 bases, with 7 bases between the two germline ends. This CDR3 is built from 13 residues. The CDR3 sequence is CASSFSINEKLFF. The DNA for the CDR3 is TGTGCCAGCAGTTTCAGTATAAATGAAAAACTGTTTTTT.

This clonotype was observed a handful of times. At one of its ends the junction is not consistent with the germline gene, which may arise from a read error. This chain uses TRBV20-1 with TRBJ2-7, with D maybe TRBD1 (6 bases). The CDR3 is 14 amino acids. From germline, CDR1 is DFQATT and CDR2 SNEGSKA (reference sequence). CDR3 bases: TGCAGTGCTAGAGAGCAACAGGGCTCCTACGAGCAGTCCTTC. Its protein product is CSAREQQGSYEQSF.

The rearrangement links TRBV21-1 to TRBJ2-6; the table gives TRBD2 as D, unverified against the DNA. TRBV21-1 is a pseudogene locus. The CDR3 is 18 residues long. Written as DNA, the CDR3 is TGTGCCAGCAGCAACCTAGCGGGAGGGCCTACTGGGGCCAACGTCCTGACTTTC. Protein product: CASSNLAGGPTGANVLTF.

On this clonotype: Possible read error: a much larger clone is one base away. V usage is TRBV11-1 and J usage is TRBJ1-1; TRBD1 is a possible D gene (6 bases). CDR3 length equals 13 residues. Germline lookup yields CDR1 SGHAT and CDR2 FQDESV (reference sequence). The CDR3 loop is CASSPGTPRQALF. For the CDR3, the DNA is TGTGCCAGCAGCCCCGGGACACCAAGACAGGCTCTCTTT.

The V gene is TRBV6-5, the J gene TRBJ2-3, with 15 bases aligning to TRBD2. The CDR3 is 17 amino acids. CDR1 is MNHEY and CDR2 is SVGAGI in the germline V gene. Losses at the gene ends were 6 bases for V and 5 bases for J; bases not matched to a gene: 9. The CDR3 protein is CASRSWTSGRAEDTQYF. The CDR3 DNA reads TGTGCCAGCAGATCCTGGACTAGCGGGAGGGCCGAAGATACGCAGTATTTT.